This T cell receptor (beta chain) was identified in a study of human T cells and chemical hapten exposure (dated by TCRdb to the early 2020s). A note on the overall study: Libraries were pooled for sequencing, and per-sample TCR yields varied mainly because of small differences in library volumes within the pool. Peripheral blood TCR repertoire changes were tracked in vivo in alopecia patients during primary and secondary sensitization to the hapten diphenylcyclopropenone (DPC). From each blood RNA sample, both TCR alpha and TCR beta chains were sequenced. General findings and caveats noted by the study authors: The number of TCRs above 1 in 1000 frequency did not change with DPC sensitization; there was no evidence of global repertoire structure alterations. After repeated subsampling, changes were observed in the strength of the expansion versus patch-test correlation and in the threshold at which the correlation became significant.

The library was produced with 5' RACE. The instrument given in TCRdb is Illumina MiSeq. Library preparation attached unique molecular identifiers to individual cDNA molecules for quantitative, reproducible TCR counting. The paper's processing steps were these. The median number of TCRs per sample was 95,638, ranging from roughly 20,000 to 690,600. The Decombinator software suite was used to annotate V, J and CDR3 in the TCR reads. Every sample was subsampled to the same number of TCRs (28,000) for the PS versus PT1 abundance plots. TCRs were defined as expanded if absent before sensitization and observed at least eight times at the 2-week time point. TCRdb trimmed public reads at Q25 via fastp, called clones via MiXCR and kept in-frame beta chains. CDR3 protein sequences are deduplicated, and each keeps its most common genes and DNA. Here the V and J calls rest on TCRdb's processing, not on the authors' analysis. This sample comprises around 100,000 distinct CDR3 sequences, more than 15% of them detected only once. The ten most abundant clones make up approximately 2.6% of the sample.

From V the trimming removes 2 bases and from J it removes 8 bases, while the gene matches leave 10 bases of the junction unaccounted for. From the cysteine up to the phenylalanine, the CDR3 has a length of 15 residues. Only the CDR3 DNA stays, 45 bases, in frame from base 1. CDR1 SEHNR and CDR2 FQNEAQ are derived from the germline V gene (reference sequence). This clonotype was seen a few times. Its antigen is unknown. No per-base quality is available; no much larger clone lies one base away. Total RNA was extracted from unfractionated whole blood collected in Tempus Blood RNA tubes. As TCR sequencing controls, roughly five healthy volunteers were used, with blood taken at day 0, 2 weeks and 6 weeks.

The chain was built from TRBV7-9 and TRBJ1-2, with 8 bases matching TRBD1. This receptor was taken from a human donor in good health. The DNA sequence follows: TGTGCCAGCAGCTTATTCTCGCAGGGGGCAACGGGCTACACCTTC. This sequence encodes CASSLFSQGATGYTF. The full variable domain, completed from the reference TRBV7-9 and TRBJ1-2 proteins outside the CDR3, reads DTGVSQNPRHKITKRGQNVTFRCDPISEHNRLYWYRQTLGQGPEFLTYFQNEAQLEKSRLLSDRFSAERPKGSFSTLEIQRTEQGDSAMYLCASSLFSQGATGYTFGSGTRLTVV.